One and the same sample provided the 17 T cell receptor beta chains below, sequenced in a study of blood T cell repertoires in COVID-19. The table came from immunoSEQ multiplex PCR; TCRdb's copy has only in-frame clones and leaves some out. The table has about 140,000 clones, over 65% seen once. Sequenced input: peripheral blood. Receptor source: a man aged 45-65 years with acute or convalescent COVID-19.

This clone was observed many times. The chain links TRBV6-5 to TRBJ2-7; D is perhaps TRBD2 (6 bases). The CDR3 has 14 amino acids. Germline CDR1 reads MNHEY; CDR2 reads SVGAGI. The V gene lost 5 bases and the J gene lost 3 bases, with 14 bases spanning the gap. This CDR3 is CASSMERRGYEQYV. For the CDR3, the DNA is TGTGCCAGCAGTATGGAACGGAGGGGCTACGAGCAGTACGTC.

V gene TRBV4-1 combines with J gene TRBJ2-2, with 10 bases matching TRBD2. Trimming at V came to 4 bases and at J to 4 bases, leaving 9 bases not matched to a gene. There are 17 residues in the CDR3. Looked up from germline, CDR1 is MGHRA and CDR2 is YSYEKL. CDR3 sequence: CASSPLGASGGTGELFF. CDR3 coding DNA: TGCGCCAGCAGCCCCCTGGGGGCTAGCGGGGGCACCGGGGAGCTGTTTTTT.

The V and J genes are TRBV12-3 or TRBV12-4 and TRBJ2-5; TRBD1 is a possible D gene (6 bases). V lost 6 bases and J lost 4, with 9 bases in between. The CDR3 covers 12 residues. CDR3: CASRAGVETQYF. The DNA for the CDR3 is TGTGCCAGCAGGGCAGGGGTAGAGACCCAGTACTTC.

The chain employs TRBV5-4 and TRBJ1-3; a possible D gene is TRBD1 (5 bases). CDR3 length: 14 amino acids. From germline, CDR1 is SGHNT and CDR2 YYREEE (reference sequence). V was cut by 4 bases and J by 0 bases, with 8 bases left in between. The chain's CDR3 is CASSLDSSGNTIYF. DNA of the CDR3: TGTGCCAGCAGCCTCGACAGCTCTGGAAACACCATATATTTT.

The chain has TRBV15 and TRBJ1-3; D call uncertain. Trimming left V 1 base short and J 9 bases short, with 13 bases between. CDR3 size: 14 residues. From germline, CDR1 is LNHNV and CDR2 YYDKDF (reference sequence). CDR3 amino acids: CATSRAAATSTIYF. CDR3 bases: TGTGCCACCAGCAGAGCGGCGGCGACTAGCACCATATATTTT. Combining the CDR3 with reference TRBV15 and TRBJ1-3 gives the whole variable domain DAMVIQNPRYQVTQFGKPVTLSCSQTLNHNVMYWYQQKSSQAPKLLFHYYDKDFNNEADTPDNFQSRRPNTSFCFLDIRSPGLGDTAMYLCATSRAAATSTIYFGEGSWLTVV.

The V gene is TRBV29-1, the J gene TRBJ2-7, with D perhaps TRBD1 (5 bases). This CDR3 spans 12 amino acids. V lost 4 bases, J lost 6 bases, and 13 bases lay in between. Germline CDR1 is SQVTM and CDR2 is ANQGSEA. The CDR3 bases are TGCAGCGTTGGGGGCAGACTTGGCGAGCAGTACTTC. Translating gives CSVGGRLGEQYF.

The rearrangement uses TRBV6-2 or TRBV6-3 and TRBJ2-2; D is uncertain. V was clipped by 2 bases and J by 0 bases, with 10 bases between them. The CDR3 is 16 residues long. Per germline, CDR1 MNHEY and CDR2 SVGEGT. CDR3 loop: CASSYDSPSNTGELFF. The CDR3 DNA is TGTGCCAGCAGTTACGATAGTCCCTCGAACACCGGGGAGCTGTTTTTT.

V is TRBV2 and J is TRBJ1-1, with 9 nucleotides matching TRBD1. The CDR3 is made up of 16 amino acids. V lost 5 bases and J lost 5; bases outside the gene matches: 12. Germline V gives CDR1 SNHLY, CDR2 FYNNEI. The CDR3 reads CASSYTIQGAGTEAFF. CDR3 sequence (DNA): TGTGCCAGCAGTTATACTATACAGGGGGCAGGAACTGAAGCTTTCTTT.

CDR3 sequence reads: CASSIPQNNYGYTF. The CDR3 DNA is TGTGCCAGTAGTATCCCCCAGAACAACTATGGCTACACCTTC. The rearrangement links TRBV19 to TRBJ1-2; D ambiguous. Trimming removed 3 bases from V and 2 bases from J, with 10 bases in between. CDR1 LNHDA and CDR2 SQIVND come from the germline V gene (reference sequence). The CDR3 has 14 amino acids.

J is TRBJ2-7 and V is TRBV10-2; D remains ambiguous. The CDR3 is 13 amino acids. Germline CDR1 and CDR2: WSHSY and SAAADI. V was trimmed by 4 bases and J by 1 base, leaving 8 bases between them. The CDR3 protein is CASSVLLSYEQYF. DNA of the CDR3: TGCGCCAGCAGTGTGCTCCTATCCTACGAGCAGTACTTC.

The chain has TRBV4-1 and TRBJ1-2; TRBD1 matches at 9 bases. Germline V gene data show CDR1 as MGHRA and CDR2 as YSYEKL. CDR3 size: 17 residues. With V trimmed by 0 bases and J by 2 bases, 7 bases remained unmatched. The CDR3 reads CASSQDSAGQGNYGYTF. The CDR3 region has the DNA TGCGCCAGCAGCCAAGATAGTGCAGGACAGGGGAACTATGGCTACACCTTC.

The rearrangement joins TRBV3-1 (or the pseudogene TRBV3-2) to TRBJ1-2, with D unclear. Germline values: CDR1 LGHDT, CDR2 YNNKEL (reference sequence). Trimming left V 3 bases short and J 4 bases short, with 6 bases between. The CDR3 consists of 12 residues. The CDR3 here is CASSHLSYGYTF. DNA for the CDR3: TGTGCCAGCAGCCATCTTAGCTATGGCTACACCTTC.

Points on this clone: The junction does not match germline at one end; this may be a read error. This rearrangement joins TRBV11-2 to TRBJ1-3, with D tentatively TRBD1 (6 bases). Germline lookup yields CDR1 SGHAT and CDR2 FQNNGV. This CDR3 has 17 amino acids. The CDR3 DNA sequence: TGTGCCAGCAGCCTAGACCGGGACACTTACTCTGGAAACACCATATATTTT. Translation: CASSLDRDTYSGNTIYF.

The genes are TRBV11-3 and TRBJ2-1; 11 bases fit TRBD2. This CDR3 comprises 16 residues. Germline V gene sequence: CDR1 SGHNT, CDR2 YENEEA. Unmatched junction bases numbered 7, after V lost 5 bases and J lost 4 bases. The CDR3 bases are TGTGCCAGCAGCGGGCGGATAGCGGGGGGGTACAATGAGCAGTTCTTC. It translates to CASSGRIAGGYNEQFF.

The chain carries TRBV30 and TRBJ1-5; 8 bases agree with TRBD1. This CDR3 region has 15 residues. Germline CDR1 is GTSNPN and CDR2 is SVGIG (reference sequence). V gave up 3 bases and J gave up 3 bases; unmatched junction bases: 7. CDR3: CAWSQTGGINQPQHF. The CDR3 DNA is TGTGCCTGGAGCCAAACAGGGGGTATCAATCAGCCCCAGCATTTT.

This chain uses TRBV9 with TRBJ2-1; perhaps TRBD2 as D (6 bases). This CDR3 is built from 11 residues. Germline CDR1 and CDR2: SGDLS and YYNGEE. Trimming stripped 3 bases from V and 9 bases from J, with 7 bases between. The CDR3 here is CASSAGGEQFF. DNA for the CDR3: TGTGCCAGCAGCGCCGGGGGTGAGCAGTTCTTC.

The chain employs TRBV5-1 and TRBJ2-5; a possible D gene is TRBD2 (6 bases). V shed 4 bases and J shed 5 bases, with 12 bases lying between them. The germline gives CDR1 SGHRS, CDR2 YFSETQ. The CDR3 length is 13 residues. For the CDR3, the DNA is TGCGCCAGCAGCAGGGAGGTAGAGGAGACCCAGTACTTC. Encoded protein: CASSREVEETQYF. The full variable domain, with the rest looked up from reference TRBV5-1 and TRBJ2-5, is KAGVTQTPRYLIKTRGQQVTLSCSPISGHRSVSWYQQTPGQGLQFLFEYFSETQRNKGNFPGRFSGRQFSNSRSEMNVSTLELGDSALYLCASSREVEETQYFGPGTRLLVL.